Listed here are 8 T cell receptor beta chains from one sample, sequenced in a study of identical twins. MiXCR was run by TCRdb on the 5' RACE reads, yielding one entry per CDR3 protein. Of 750,000 to 950,000 distinct CDR3 sequences in the sample, more than 9% were seen once. These records were also assigned to another study, of yellow fever vaccine responses in identical twins.

The sequenced sample consisted of PBMCs. These receptors came from a woman younger than 30 in good health.

The J gene is TRBJ2-7, the V gene TRBV5-1; 8 bases fit TRBD2. The CDR3 length is 16 residues. The V gene's germline CDR1 is SGHRS and CDR2 YFSETQ. Trimming removed 0 bases from V and 0 bases from J; junction bases left unmatched: 5. CDR3 amino acids: CASSLAGLGVSYEQYF. CDR3 DNA sequence: TGCGCCAGCAGCTTGGCGGGACTAGGGGTCTCCTACGAGCAGTACTTC. The complete variable domain, with remaining parts taken from reference TRBV5-1 and TRBJ2-7, reads KAGVTQTPRYLIKTRGQQVTLSCSPISGHRSVSWYQQTPGQGLQFLFEYFSETQRNKGNFPGRFSGRQFSNSRSEMNVSTLELGDSALYLCASSLAGLGVSYEQYFGPGTRLTVT.

The gene calls are TRBV20-1 and TRBJ2-5; 14 bases agree with TRBD2. J lost 4 bases, V lost 5 bases, and 3 bases had no gene match. CDR3 length: 14 amino acids. Germline V gene sequence: CDR1 DFQATT, CDR2 SNEGSKA (reference sequence). The CDR3 DNA is TGCAGTGCTCCGGGACTAGCGGGAGTAGAGACCCAGTACTTC. Translation: CSAPGLAGVETQYF.

The table lists this clonotype with a few counts. The DNA of the CDR3 is TGCAGTGTTCATATTAGGACAGCCCGGGACCCCAAAAGGGGGGAGCAGTTCTTC. Amino acid sequence: CSVHIRTARDPKRGEQFF. The chain has TRBV20-1 and TRBJ2-1, with TRBD1 as a possible D gene (6 bases). The CDR3 extends over 18 amino acids. Trimming took 7 bases from V and 10 from J, leaving 35 bases between them. The germline CDR1 and CDR2 sequences are DFQATT and SNEGSKA (reference sequence).

The V gene is TRBV12-3 or TRBV12-4, the J gene TRBJ2-7, with TRBD1 matching 7 bases. Trimming at V came to 5 bases and at J to 1 base, leaving 5 bases not matched to a gene. The CDR3 contains 14 residues. Here the CDR3 reads CASSQDRRSYEQYF. The CDR3 DNA follows: TGTGCCAGCAGTCAGGACAGGAGATCCTACGAGCAGTACTTC.

This clonotype was picked up a small number of times. CDR3 in amino acids: CASSQHTSLEQYEQYV. CDR3 coding DNA: TGCGCCAGCAGCCAACACACCTCGCTTGAACAATACGAGCAGTACGTC. This rearrangement joins TRBV4-1 to TRBJ2-7; D is undetermined. The CDR3 loop spans 16 amino acids. Trimming cost V 2 bases and J 4 bases, with 18 bases left between them. Germline CDR1 MGHRA, CDR2 YSYEKL.

This clonotype was seen a few times. The V call is TRBV20-1, the J call TRBJ2-2; 8 bases align to TRBD1. V was pared by 2 bases and J by 9 bases, with 8 bases of the junction left unmatched. Germline CDR1 is DFQATT and CDR2 is SNEGSKA (reference sequence). This CDR3 spans 14 amino acids. The CDR3 protein is CSARLGQVSRELFF. The CDR3 DNA is TGCAGTGCTAGATTGGGACAGGTGTCCCGGGAGCTGTTTTTT.

This clonotype was observed many times. CDR3 in DNA: TGTGCCAGCAGCCCCCATGGAAGAGGACCTGAGCAGTTCTTC. It translates to CASSPHGRGPEQFF. The V gene is TRBV5-5, the J gene TRBJ2-1; D remains ambiguous. The CDR3 extends over 14 amino acids. Trimming took 4 bases from V and 9 from J, leaving 17 bases between them. Germline CDR1 reads SGHKS; CDR2 reads YYEKEE (reference sequence). Full variable domain (rest looked up from reference TRBV5-5 and TRBJ2-1): DAGVTQSPTHLIKTRGQQVTLRCSPISGHKSVSWYQQVLGQGPQFIFQYYEKEERGRGNFPDRFSARQFPNYSSELNVNALLLGDSALYLCASSPHGRGPEQFFGPGTRLTVL.

This chain connects TRBV20-1 to TRBJ2-7; possible D gene TRBD1, 5 bases. Trimming took 0 bases from V and 0 from J, leaving 6 bases between them. This CDR3 has 13 amino acids. Germline V gene sequence: CDR1 DFQATT, CDR2 SNEGSKA (reference sequence). CDR3 bases: TGCAGTGCTAGAGAACAGGTCTCCTACGAGCAGTACGTC. Encoded protein: CSAREQVSYEQYV.